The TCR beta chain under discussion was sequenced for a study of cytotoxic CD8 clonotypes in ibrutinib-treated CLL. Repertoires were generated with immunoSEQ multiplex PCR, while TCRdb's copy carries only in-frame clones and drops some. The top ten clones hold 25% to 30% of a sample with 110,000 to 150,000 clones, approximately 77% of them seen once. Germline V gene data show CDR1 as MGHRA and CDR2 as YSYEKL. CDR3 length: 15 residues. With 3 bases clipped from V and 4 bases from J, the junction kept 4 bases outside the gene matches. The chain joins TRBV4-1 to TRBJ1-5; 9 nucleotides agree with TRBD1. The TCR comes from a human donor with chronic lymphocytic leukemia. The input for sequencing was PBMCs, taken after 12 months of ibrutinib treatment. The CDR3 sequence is CASSQPGQGNQPQHF. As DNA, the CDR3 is TGCGCCAGCAGCCAGCCAGGACAGGGGAATCAGCCCCAGCATTTT.